This T cell receptor beta chain was sequenced during a study of blood T cells in healthy people across ages. Findings and limits, study-wide: From one million sequenced T cells, diversity estimates were lower bounds.

Primers used in a second PCR of about 7 to 12 cycles were a sample-barcoded 5' primer and a J-beta primer mix. A single record per CDR3 protein comes from TCRdb applying MiXCR to the 5' RACE reads. The sample contains 890,000 or so distinct CDR3 sequences, around 68% of which appear only once. This clonotype was observed many times. Its antigen is unidentified. A much larger clone lies a single base off, so this may be a read error. The CDR3 is made up of 17 amino acids. Germline V CDR1 and CDR2: LNHNV, YYDKDF (reference sequence). The ends lost 5 bases at V and 0 bases at J; junction bases unmatched: 13.

The J gene is TRBJ2-7, the V gene TRBV15; 7 bases line up with TRBD2. Sequencing was performed on blood. The TCR originated in a man aged 25-40 years in good health. CDR3 in amino acids: CATSSSQAGGVSYEQYF. CDR3 nucleotide sequence: TGTGCCACCAGCTCCTCCCAAGCTGGGGGGGTCTCCTACGAGCAGTACTTC.